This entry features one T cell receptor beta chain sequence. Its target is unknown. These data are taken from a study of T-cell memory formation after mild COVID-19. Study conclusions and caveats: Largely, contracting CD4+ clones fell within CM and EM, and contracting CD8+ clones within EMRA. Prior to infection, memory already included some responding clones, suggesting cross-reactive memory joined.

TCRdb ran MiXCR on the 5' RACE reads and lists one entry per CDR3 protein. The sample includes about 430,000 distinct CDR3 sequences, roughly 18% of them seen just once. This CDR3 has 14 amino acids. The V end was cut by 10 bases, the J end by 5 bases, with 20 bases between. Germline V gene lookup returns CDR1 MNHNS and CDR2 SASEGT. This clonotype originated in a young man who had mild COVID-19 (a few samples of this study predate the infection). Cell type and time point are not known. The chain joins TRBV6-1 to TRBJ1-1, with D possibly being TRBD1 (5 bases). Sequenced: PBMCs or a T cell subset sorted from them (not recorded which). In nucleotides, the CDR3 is TGTGCCACCCACTACCAGGGTCGGGGAACTGAAGCTTTCTTT. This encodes CATHYQGRGTEAFF.